This T cell receptor (beta chain) derives from a study of blood T cell repertoires in COVID-19. About the research overall: The United States, Italy and Spain provided the acute and convalescent COVID-19 samples. PBMCs, B-cell-depleted T cells, or T cells provided the cDNA or gDNA that made up the material.

In the original analysis: Amplified reference gene primers provided the basis for estimating nucleated cell counts. The repertoire was sequenced with immunoSEQ multiplex PCR; TCRdb's copy has only in-frame clones and lacks some. V and J calls and clone size are given by that table; D and trimming were obtained from the DNA. The top ten clones hold more than 6% of a sample with approximately 250,000 clones, over 80% of them seen once. The sample holds a few counts of this clone. This CDR3 spans 14 amino acids. Germline values: CDR1 LNHDA, CDR2 SQIVND (reference sequence). V lost 2 bases and J 0 bases, leaving 4 bases between the germline ends.

The chain joins TRBV19 to TRBJ2-2; D unclear. The sequence was collected from a woman aged 55-69 years with active or convalescent COVID-19. The sample was peripheral blood. CDR3 DNA: TGTGCCAGTAGTATAACTACGAACACCGGGGAGCTGTTTTTT. Its translation: CASSITTNTGELFF.